This T cell receptor beta chain was identified in a study of CD8 T cells in ankylosing spondylitis. Study outcomes and limitations: Certain motif variants had earlier appeared in reactive arthritis synovial fluid and blood. Within ankylosing spondylitis blood, a TCR beta motif made up of eight or nine highly homologous variants appeared to be characteristic. The authors reported significant enrichment of disease-linked clones in matched ankylosing spondylitis synovial fluid.

From germline, CDR1 is DFQATT and CDR2 SNEGSKA (reference sequence). CDR3 size: 13 residues. The germline V and J ends were trimmed by 4 bases and 7 bases, with 11 bases remaining between them. TCRdb analysed the 5' RACE reads with MiXCR anew, one entry per CDR3 protein. The sample includes about 36,000 distinct CDR3 sequences, about 6% of them seen just once. This clonotype was seen at least ten times. The antigen is unknown. The clonotype originates from a male donor with ankylosing spondylitis or in good health (not recorded which). J is TRBJ1-6 and V is TRBV20-1; D remains ambiguous. Sequencing was performed on blood, either unsorted or a sorted T cell fraction (not recorded which). Written as DNA, the CDR3 is TGCAGTGCTAATTTACATTTGAATTCACCCCTCCACTTT. Its translation: CSANLHLNSPLHF.